Below are 28 T cell receptor beta chains sequenced from a single sample in a study of T-cell memory formation after mild COVID-19 (TCRdb year 2021). The method was 5' RACE. These reads were obtained on an Illumina NovaSeq 6000. The public reads were quality trimmed at Q25 with fastp and then assembled into clones with MiXCR by TCRdb, keeping productive beta chains. Rows with a matching CDR3 protein are joined into one entry that keeps the most common DNA and genes. This sample is represented by 90,000 to 130,000 distinct CDR3 sequences; over 15% of them were singletons. Roughly 5.5% of the sample is in the top ten clones. Sequencing was performed on PBMCs or a T cell subset sorted from them (not recorded which). All receptors come from a man between 18 and 35 years old who had mild COVID-19 (a few samples of this study predate the infection). The sample titles of this study are shuffled in the database, so cell type and time point are left out; the donor was told from shared clones.

The chain has TRBV5-8 and TRBJ2-1; TRBD1 aligns across 7 bases. Trimming took 1 base from V and 2 from J; bases not matched to a gene: 6. Germline loops: CDR1 SGHTS, CDR2 YDEGEE. This CDR3 region has 16 residues. This CDR3 reads CASSLFRGNAYNEQFF. The CDR3, as DNA: TGTGCCAGCAGCTTGTTCAGGGGGAACGCCTACAATGAGCAGTTCTTC. The full variable domain, with the rest looked up from reference TRBV5-8 and TRBJ2-1, is EAGVTQSPTHLIKTRGQQATLRCSPISGHTSVYWYQQALGLGLQFLLWYDEGEERNRGNFPPRFSGRQFPNYSSELNVNALELEDSALYLCASSLFRGNAYNEQFFGPGTRLTVL.

The V gene is TRBV5-1, the J gene TRBJ2-5; 11 bases are a match to TRBD2. Germline V lookup: CDR1 SGHRS, CDR2 YFSETQ. The CDR3 covers 17 residues. V lost 0 bases to trimming and J lost 5 bases; unmatched junction nucleotides: 9. CDR3 region: CASSLVSGLAGGETQYF. The CDR3 DNA is TGCGCCAGCAGCTTGGTTTCCGGGCTAGCGGGGGGTGAGACCCAGTACTTC.

The rearrangement links TRBV11-2 to TRBJ1-2; no definite D call. CDR1 SGHAT and CDR2 FQNNGV come from the germline V gene. The CDR3 has 14 amino acids. Trimming shortened V by 6 bases and J by 4 bases, and 15 bases separated the two germline ends. This CDR3 is CASSYTAGPYGYTF. CDR3 sequence (DNA): TGTGCCAGCAGTTACACGGCGGGTCCCTATGGCTACACCTTC.

CDR3 nucleotide sequence: TGTGCCAGCAGCCAGGGACTATGGGACACAGATACGCAGTATTTT. Translation gives CASSQGLWDTDTQYF. The J gene is TRBJ2-3, the V gene TRBV7-2; 7 bases line up with TRBD2. Looked up from germline, CDR1 is SGHTA and CDR2 is FQGNSA. The CDR3 runs to 15 residues. V dropped 5 bases and J dropped 2; count of bases not matched to a gene: 7. Looking up the rest from reference TRBV7-2 and TRBJ2-3 gives the full variable domain: GAGVSQSPSNKVTEKGKDVELRCDPISGHTALYWYRQSLGQGLEFLIYFQGNSAPDKSGLPSDRFSAERTGGSVSTLTIQRTQQEDSAVYLCASSQGLWDTDTQYFGPGTRLTVL.

This clonotype showed up just a few times. CDR3 residues: CASSLWGGDTQYF. The CDR3 region has the DNA TGTGCCAGCAGTTTATGGGGGGGGGATACGCAGTATTTT. This chain uses TRBV12-3 or TRBV12-4 with TRBJ2-3, with 7 positions matching TRBD2. The CDR3 length is 13 residues. J gave up 6 bases and V 2 bases, and 2 bases lay outside the gene matches.

This clonotype appeared a few times. The chain employs TRBV5-1 and TRBJ2-2; D ambiguous. Looked up from germline, CDR1 is SGHRS and CDR2 is YFSETQ. There are 15 residues in the CDR3. V dropped 1 base and J dropped 6 bases, with 13 bases sitting between them. The CDR3 is CASSLSDERPGELFF. The CDR3 DNA reads as TGCGCCAGCAGCTTGTCCGACGAGAGACCCGGGGAGCTGTTTTTT.

This chain links TRBV2 with TRBJ2-7; 9 bases match TRBD1. V lost 6 bases, J lost 4 bases, and 10 bases stayed unmatched. The CDR3 has 15 residues. Germline V gene lookup returns CDR1 SNHLY and CDR2 FYNNEI. This CDR3 reads CASRHLTGGYYEQYV. The CDR3 DNA sequence: TGTGCCAGCAGACACTTGACAGGGGGGTATTACGAGCAGTACGTC.

The rearrangement joins TRBV6-2 or TRBV6-3 to TRBJ1-1; 7 bases fit TRBD1. After removal of 8 bases from V and 3 bases from J, the junction contained 3 bases not matched to a gene. The CDR3 is made up of 12 amino acids. The germline V gene encodes CDR1 MNHEY and CDR2 SVGEGT. CDR3: CASGTDYTEAFF. The CDR3 coding sequence is TGTGCCAGCGGGACAGATTACACTGAAGCTTTCTTT.

The table lists this clonotype with a few counts. The rearrangement joins TRBV7-3 to TRBJ2-3; possibly TRBD2 for D (6 bases). The V gene lost 5 bases and the J gene lost 1 base, with 10 bases spanning the gap. Germline CDR1 reads SGHTA; CDR2 reads FQGTGA. This CDR3 region has 14 residues. This CDR3 is CASSVGLRTDTQYF. CDR3 DNA sequence: TGTGCCAGCAGCGTGGGACTCCGCACAGATACGCAGTATTTT.

This chain connects TRBV7-2 to TRBJ2-3; 7 nucleotides agree with TRBD1. The trim removed 5 bases at V and 0 bases at J, leaving 8 bases unmatched. The CDR3 runs to 16 residues. Looked up from germline, CDR1 is SGHTA and CDR2 is FQGNSA. CDR3: CASSPDRVSSTDTQYF. The CDR3 region has the DNA TGTGCCAGCAGCCCCGACAGGGTATCTAGCACAGATACGCAGTATTTT.

The chain carries TRBV4-3 and TRBJ1-2, with unresolved D. The germline V gene encodes CDR1 LGHNA and CDR2 YSLEER. The CDR3 totals 13 residues. Trimming shortened V by 8 bases and J by 3 bases, and 13 bases separated the two germline ends. This chain's CDR3 is CASGRPGYYGYTF. In DNA form, the CDR3 reads TGCGCCAGCGGTAGACCGGGGTACTATGGCTACACCTTC.

The rearrangement uses TRBV20-1 and TRBJ2-7, with 9 bases that match TRBD2. Losses at the gene ends were 6 bases for V and 3 bases for J; bases not matched to a gene: 6. CDR3 length equals 13 residues. Germline CDR1 reads DFQATT; CDR2 reads SNEGSKA (reference sequence). The CDR3 nucleotides read TGCAGTGCAAGACTACTAGCGGGCTACGAGCAGTACTTC. It specifies CSARLLAGYEQYF.

This chain connects TRBV28 to TRBJ2-5; TRBD2 is a possible D gene (5 bases). V lost 2 bases to trimming and J lost 0 bases, with 10 bases between them. This CDR3 comprises 15 residues. Germline lookup yields CDR1 MDHEN and CDR2 SYDVKM. CDR3 sequence (DNA): TGTGCCAGCAGTTTAGGCGGGCAGAACCAAGAGACCCAGTACTTC. Translation gives CASSLGGQNQETQYF.

This clonotype was detected only a few times. The gene calls are TRBV7-3 and TRBJ2-3, with 7 bases matching TRBD2. The junction had 10 bases not matched to a gene; V was cut back by 5 bases and J by 8 bases. This CDR3 region has 14 residues. The germline V gene encodes CDR1 SGHTA and CDR2 FQGTGA. The CDR3 protein is CASSPRGLPGTQYF. CDR3 bases: TGTGCCAGCAGCCCGCGGGGACTACCTGGTACGCAGTATTTT. Using reference TRBV7-3 and TRBJ2-3 for the parts outside the CDR3, the full variable domain is GAGVSQTPSNKVTEKGKYVELRCDPISGHTALYWYRQSLGQGPEFLIYFQGTGAADDSGLPNDRFFAVRPEGSVSTLKIQRTERGDSAVYLCASSPRGLPGTQYFGPGTRLTVL.

This sequence joins TRBV6-2 or TRBV6-3 and TRBJ2-4; D could derive from TRBD1 or TRBD2 (5 bases each). V lost 2 bases and J lost 2, with 7 bases in between. This CDR3 contains 14 residues. Germline lookup yields CDR1 MNHEY and CDR2 SVGEGT. The CDR3 DNA reads TGTGCCAGCAGTTACGGGGGTCCCAAAAACATTCAGTACTTC. Protein product: CASSYGGPKNIQYF.

The J gene is TRBJ1-2, the V gene TRBV7-9, with 10 positions matching TRBD1. After removal of 5 bases from V and 6 bases from J, the junction contained 6 bases not matched to a gene. The CDR3 loop spans 14 amino acids. The germline CDR1 and CDR2 sequences are SEHNR and FQNEAQ (reference sequence). Here the CDR3 reads CASSRGQGSHGYTF. The CDR3 coding sequence is TGTGCCAGCAGCAGGGGACAGGGGTCGCATGGCTACACCTTC. The full variable domain, its missing parts supplied by reference TRBV7-9 and TRBJ1-2, is DTGVSQNPRHKITKRGQNVTFRCDPISEHNRLYWYRQTLGQGPEFLTYFQNEAQLEKSRLLSDRFSAERPKGSFSTLEIQRTEQGDSAMYLCASSRGQGSHGYTFGSGTRLTVV.

CDR3 bases: TGTGCCAGCCAGGACGAGATTCCCTCTGGGGCCAACGTCCTGACTTTC. Its protein product is CASQDEIPSGANVLTF. The chain couples TRBV7-9 to TRBJ2-6; D remains unclear. Trimming cost V 8 bases and J 0 bases, with 14 bases left between them. The CDR3 is 16 amino acids. Germline V gives CDR1 SEHNR, CDR2 FQNEAQ (reference sequence). Full variable domain (rest looked up from reference TRBV7-9 and TRBJ2-6): DTGVSQNPRHKITKRGQNVTFRCDPISEHNRLYWYRQTLGQGPEFLTYFQNEAQLEKSRLLSDRFSAERPKGSFSTLEIQRTEQGDSAMYLCASQDEIPSGANVLTFGAGSRLTVL.

The chain is built from TRBV4-2 and TRBJ2-2; D unclear. The ends were cut back, 3 bases at V and 6 bases at J, with 14 bases in the middle. Germline CDR1 is LGHNA and CDR2 is YNFKEQ. CDR3 length: 15 amino acids. The CDR3 sequence is CASSQENSLPGELFF. CDR3 DNA sequence: TGTGCCAGCAGCCAGGAGAATAGTCTGCCCGGGGAGCTGTTTTTT.

The chain has TRBV6-5 and TRBJ2-2; 8 nucleotides match TRBD1. Germline loops: CDR1 MNHEY, CDR2 SVGAGI. The trim removed 5 bases at V and 6 bases at J, leaving 2 bases unmatched. The CDR3 spans 13 residues. The CDR3 here is CASSQQGAGELFF. The CDR3 DNA sequence: TGTGCCAGCAGTCAACAGGGGGCCGGGGAGCTGTTTTTT.

In this sample, this clonotype turned up a few times. The chain joins TRBV4-3 to TRBJ1-4; no clear D gene. The CDR3 has 14 residues. V was cut by 0 bases and J by 7 bases, with 9 bases left in between. Germline loops: CDR1 LGHNA, CDR2 YSLEER. The CDR3 nucleotides are TGCGCCAGCAGCCAAGAGGGTACGGGTGAAAAACTGTTTTTT. This translates into CASSQEGTGEKLFF.

This clonotype has more than one count but fewer than ten. The chain couples TRBV5-1 to TRBJ2-3, with TRBD1 identical over 10 bases. After removal of 10 bases from V and 7 bases from J, the junction contained 15 bases not matched to a gene. The CDR3 sequence is 15 residues long. From germline, CDR1 is SGHRS and CDR2 YFSETQ. The chain's CDR3 is CASGRWDRGANTQYF. CDR3 nucleotides: TGCGCCTCAGGTCGGTGGGACAGGGGAGCGAATACGCAGTATTTT.

The chain links TRBV2 to TRBJ1-4; no reliable D call. Germline V gives CDR1 SNHLY, CDR2 FYNNEI. This CDR3 has 13 amino acids. V lost 0 bases, J lost 11 bases, and 10 bases lay in between. CDR3 region: CASSEAWSNKLFF. Here the CDR3 DNA reads TGTGCCAGCAGTGAAGCGTGGTCGAATAAACTGTTTTTT.

The chain uses TRBV20-1 and TRBJ2-5, with D possibly TRBD2 on 5 matching bases. V was shortened by 5 bases and J by 5 bases, with 18 bases between the two germline ends. The CDR3 is 14 amino acids. Germline V lookup: CDR1 DFQATT, CDR2 SNEGSKA (reference sequence). CDR3 protein: CSAPGLARFETQYF. In nucleotides, the CDR3 is TGCAGTGCTCCCGGGCTAGCCCGTTTTGAGACCCAGTACTTC.

This clonotype was seen a few times. This chain links TRBV12-3 or TRBV12-4 with TRBJ2-3; D remains ambiguous. This CDR3 spans 12 amino acids. Trimming cost V 3 bases and J 4 bases, with 5 bases left between them. CDR3 amino acids: CASSLRADTQYF. For the CDR3, the DNA is TGTGCCAGCAGTTTGAGAGCAGATACGCAGTATTTT.

V gene TRBV5-5 combines with J gene TRBJ1-5, with TRBD1 identical over 7 bases. Losses at the gene ends were 4 bases for V and 6 bases for J; bases not matched to a gene: 10. Germline-derived CDR1 and CDR2 are SGHKS and YYEKEE (reference sequence). The CDR3 extends over 15 amino acids. The CDR3 sequence is CASSKSPQGSQPQHF. CDR3 sequence (DNA): TGTGCCAGCAGCAAAAGCCCACAGGGGAGTCAGCCCCAGCATTTT.

This clonotype was picked up a small number of times. The chain couples TRBV5-1 to TRBJ2-5, with 13 bases lining up with TRBD2. The germline V gene has CDR1 SGHRS and CDR2 YFSETQ. J lost 5 bases, V lost 3 bases, and 7 bases had no gene match. The length of the CDR3 is 16 residues. CDR3 residues: CASSSRLAGGPETQYF. DNA of the CDR3: TGCGCCAGCAGCTCAAGACTAGCGGGGGGTCCTGAGACCCAGTACTTC.

The genes are TRBV6-1 and TRBJ2-5, with D perhaps matching TRBD1 or TRBD2 (5 bases each). This CDR3 region has 12 residues. V was trimmed by 6 bases and J by 5 bases, leaving 10 bases between them. The germline V gene encodes CDR1 MNHNS and CDR2 SASEGT. Here the CDR3 reads CASRGTLETQYF. CDR3 sequence (DNA): TGTGCCAGCAGAGGGACGTTGGAGACCCAGTACTTC.

The chain links TRBV12-3 or TRBV12-4 to TRBJ2-2, with 8 bases lining up with TRBD2. J was trimmed by 1 base and V by 4 bases; bases with no gene match: 8. The CDR3 is 17 amino acids. CDR3 region: CASSSPAGALNTGELFF. Here the CDR3 DNA reads TGTGCCAGCAGTTCGCCAGCGGGGGCTCTGAACACCGGGGAGCTGTTTTTT.